This TCR beta chain was found in a study of T cell repertoires in cytomegalovirus infection. TCRdb reprocessed the reads with MiXCR, giving one entry per CDR3 protein. This table has roughly 250,000 distinct CDR3 sequences, roughly 20% appearing once. This clonotype has more than one count but fewer than ten. This TCR was sampled from a human donor in good health (CMV status not recorded). Some clones in this sample may be carry-over from other donors' samples. Sequencing was performed on CD8+ T cells from PBMCs.

The CDR3 nucleotides are TGCAGTGCTAGCCTCGGGGGAGGTAGCACAGATACGCAGTATTTT. Residues: CSASLGGGSTDTQYF. V and J are TRBV20-1 and TRBJ2-3; tentatively, D is TRBD2 (6 bases). The V gene's germline CDR1 is DFQATT and CDR2 SNEGSKA (reference sequence). The length of the CDR3 is 15 residues. Trimming took 3 bases from V and 0 from J, leaving 13 bases between them.